A selection of T cell receptor beta chains follows, all from one sample in a study of blood T cell repertoires in COVID-19. The repertoire was sequenced with immunoSEQ multiplex PCR; TCRdb's copy has only in-frame clones and lacks some. There are some 160,000 clones in the sample; roughly 85% occur only once, and roughly 20% lies in the top ten. Material: PBMCs or T cells enriched from blood (not recorded which). Every receptor here comes from a woman between 65 and 79 years old in a cohort exposed to, infected with or recovered from COVID-19 (not recorded which). The conserved cysteine and the conserved F or W are not part of the CDR3 here.

v_gene,j_gene,CDR3aa
TRBV29-1,TRBJ1-1,SVSRGSRDTEAF
TRBV7-9,TRBJ2-1,ASSSSGRGRDEQF
TRBV28,TRBJ1-5,ATRQGLNQPQH
TRBV3-1/TRBV3-2,TRBJ2-5,ASSPDQETQY
TRBV5-8,TRBJ2-7,ASSLRDYEQY
TRBV13,TRBJ1-3,ASTNRESGNTIY
TRBV7-3,TRBJ1-1,ASSPGQGTVTTEAF
TRBV28,TRBJ2-2,ASSRLGTAVSGELF
TRBV28,TRBJ1-2,ASTQGQGRYGYT
TRBV7-2,TRBJ2-3,ASSLTGGTDTQY
TRBV5-5,TRBJ1-1,ASSSLGQENTEAF
TRBV19,TRBJ1-2,ASRTLETYGYT
TRBV13,TRBJ1-6,ASSPPGGANSPLH
TRBV7-2,TRBJ1-1,ASSQQGGFTEAF
TRBV6-4,TRBJ2-1,ASRGWAAGTTNNEQF
TRBV5-1,TRBJ1-2,ASSLYYGSTNYGYT
TRBV11-2,TRBJ1-2,ASSPGTDSNYGYT
TRBV19,TRBJ2-1,ASAGASGRGRSSYNEQF
TRBV24-1,TRBJ2-6,ATSENVTGSKNSGANVLT
TRBV7-2,TRBJ2-5,ASSLDLAGGSQY
TRBV7-8,TRBJ2-3,ASSLGGTSGTHTQY
TRBV30,TRBJ2-5,AWNTGTSGTQETQY
TRBV11-2,TRBJ2-3,ASSTGTSGADTQY
TRBV11-2,TRBJ2-7,ASSQTGFNEQY
TRBV6-5,TRBJ2-3,ASSYQGATDTQY
TRBV19,TRBJ2-7,ASRAGQGRTYEQY
TRBV5-1,TRBJ2-7,ASSFVAGYSYEQY
TRBV15,TRBJ2-5,ATSRAPRGGETQY
TRBV14,TRBJ1-1,ASSQEIGLTGNTEAF
TRBV28,TRBJ1-5,ASSWTGNQPQH
TRBV27,TRBJ2-1,ASLARTSGYNEQF
TRBV7-8,TRBJ1-2,ASSPRNYGYT
TRBV10-1,TRBJ2-1,ASSVGGNNEQF
TRBV5-1,TRBJ1-1,ASSFGTANTEAF
TRBV6-2/TRBV6-3,TRBJ2-7,ASSYATLYGEQY
TRBV28,TRBJ1-1,ASSSPQGYTEAF
TRBV29-1,TRBJ1-1,SAKDRLNTEAF
TRBV10-3,TRBJ1-1,AISESGIGQGGTEAF
TRBV7-2,TRBJ2-5,ASSHRGGRQETQY
TRBV12-5,TRBJ1-4,ASGTGTSDEKLF
TRBV5-4,TRBJ1-4,ASSVRDRGREKLF
TRBV12-3/TRBV12-4,TRBJ2-3,ASSSSGTDTQY
TRBV28,TRBJ1-5,ASDSGNQPQH
TRBV6-5,TRBJ2-2,ASRVRGQGGELF
TRBV3-1/TRBV3-2,TRBJ2-7,ASRTSDSEQY
TRBV27,TRBJ1-2,ASSFGTGLGYGYT
TRBV18,TRBJ2-1,ASSRALAGHNEQF
TRBV5-1,TRBJ1-4,ASSPGTGGEKLF
TRBV6-1,TRBJ1-5,ASSEGGGRPQH
TRBV14,TRBJ2-7,ASSQEAGYYEQY
TRBV4-3,TRBJ2-5,ASSSTLASQETQY
TRBV7-3,TRBJ2-1,ASSLRGGAGREQF
TRBV5-1,TRBJ2-2,ASGLTGGVSGELF
TRBV28,TRBJ2-5,ASSWTVQETQY
TRBV5-1,TRBJ2-1,ASSWTSGRAFHNEQF
TRBV20-1,TRBJ1-1,SARVTGWAF
TRBV5-1,TRBJ2-5,ASSRGLAGSWHQETQY
TRBV2,TRBJ1-4,ASSEVTGGEKLF